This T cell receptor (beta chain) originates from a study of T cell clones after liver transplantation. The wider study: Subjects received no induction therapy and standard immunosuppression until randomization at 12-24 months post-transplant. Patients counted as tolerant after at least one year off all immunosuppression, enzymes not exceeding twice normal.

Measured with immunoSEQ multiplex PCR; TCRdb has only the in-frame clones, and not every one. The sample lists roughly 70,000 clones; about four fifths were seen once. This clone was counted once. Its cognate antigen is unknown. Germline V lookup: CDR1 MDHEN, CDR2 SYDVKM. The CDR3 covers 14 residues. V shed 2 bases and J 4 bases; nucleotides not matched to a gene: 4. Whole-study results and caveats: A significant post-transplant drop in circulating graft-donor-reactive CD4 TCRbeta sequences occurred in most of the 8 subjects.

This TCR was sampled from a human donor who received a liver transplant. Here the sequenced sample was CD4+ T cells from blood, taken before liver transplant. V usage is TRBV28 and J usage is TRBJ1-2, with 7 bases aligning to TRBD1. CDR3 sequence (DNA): TGTGCCAGCAGTTTAGGGACAGCTATCTATGGCTACACCTTC. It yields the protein CASSLGTAIYGYTF.